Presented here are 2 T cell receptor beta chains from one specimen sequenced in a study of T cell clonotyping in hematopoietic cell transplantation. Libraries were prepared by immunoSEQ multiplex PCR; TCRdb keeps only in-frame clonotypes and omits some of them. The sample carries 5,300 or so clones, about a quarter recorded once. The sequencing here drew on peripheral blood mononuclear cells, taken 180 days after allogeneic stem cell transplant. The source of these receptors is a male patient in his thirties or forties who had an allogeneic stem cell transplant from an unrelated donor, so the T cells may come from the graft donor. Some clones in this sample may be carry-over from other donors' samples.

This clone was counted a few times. CDR3 amino acids: CASSLMGGYGYTF. CDR3 bases: TGTGCCAGCAGCTTAATGGGGGGCTATGGCTACACCTTC. V is TRBV7-3 and J is TRBJ1-2; tentatively, D is TRBD1 (5 bases). The V end lost 1 base, the J end lost 4 bases, and 7 bases lay between the germline ends. Looked up from germline, CDR1 is SGHTA and CDR2 is FQGTGA. The CDR3 has 13 amino acids. Using reference TRBV7-3 and TRBJ1-2 for the parts outside the CDR3, the full variable domain is GAGVSQTPSNKVTEKGKYVELRCDPISGHTALYWYRQSLGQGPEFLIYFQGTGAADDSGLPNDRFFAVRPEGSVSTLKIQRTERGDSAVYLCASSLMGGYGYTFGSGTRLTVV.

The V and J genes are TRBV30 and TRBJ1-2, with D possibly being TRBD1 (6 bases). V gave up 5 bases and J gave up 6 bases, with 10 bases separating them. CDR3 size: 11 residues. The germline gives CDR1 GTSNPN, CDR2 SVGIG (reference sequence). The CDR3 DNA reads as TGTGCCTGGCACAGGGTTAATGGCTACACCTTC. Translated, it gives CAWHRVNGYTF.